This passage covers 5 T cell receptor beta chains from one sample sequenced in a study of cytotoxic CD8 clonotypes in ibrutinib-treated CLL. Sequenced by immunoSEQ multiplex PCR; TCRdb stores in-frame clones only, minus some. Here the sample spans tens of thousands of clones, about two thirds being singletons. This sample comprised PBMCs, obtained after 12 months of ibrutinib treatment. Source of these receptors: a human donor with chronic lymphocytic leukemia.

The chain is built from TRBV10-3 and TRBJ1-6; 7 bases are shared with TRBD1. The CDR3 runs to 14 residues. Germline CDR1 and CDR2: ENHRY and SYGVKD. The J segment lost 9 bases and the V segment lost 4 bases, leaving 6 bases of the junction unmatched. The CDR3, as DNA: TGTGCCATCAGTGGACAGGGATCCATTTCACCCCTCCACTTT. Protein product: CAISGQGSISPLHF.

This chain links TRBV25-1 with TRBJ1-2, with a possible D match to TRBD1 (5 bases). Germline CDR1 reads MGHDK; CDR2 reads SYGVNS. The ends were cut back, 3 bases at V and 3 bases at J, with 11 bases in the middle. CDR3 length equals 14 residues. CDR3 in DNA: TGTGCCAGCAGTGAGTATGGCAGGGACTATGGCTACACCTTC. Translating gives CASSEYGRDYGYTF.

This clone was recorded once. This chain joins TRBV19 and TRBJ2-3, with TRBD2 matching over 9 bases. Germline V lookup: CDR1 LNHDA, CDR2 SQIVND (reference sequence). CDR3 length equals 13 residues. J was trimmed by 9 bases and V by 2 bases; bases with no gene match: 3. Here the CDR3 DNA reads TGTGCCAGTAGTATATCGACTAGCGGCACGCAGTATTTT. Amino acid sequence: CASSISTSGTQYF.

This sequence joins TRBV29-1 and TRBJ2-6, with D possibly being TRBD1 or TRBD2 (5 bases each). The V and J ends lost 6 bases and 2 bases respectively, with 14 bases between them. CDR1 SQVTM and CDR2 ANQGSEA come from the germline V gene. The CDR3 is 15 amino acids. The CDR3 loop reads CSVGQGEAGANVLTF. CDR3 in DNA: TGCAGCGTCGGGCAGGGAGAAGCTGGGGCCAACGTCCTGACTTTC.

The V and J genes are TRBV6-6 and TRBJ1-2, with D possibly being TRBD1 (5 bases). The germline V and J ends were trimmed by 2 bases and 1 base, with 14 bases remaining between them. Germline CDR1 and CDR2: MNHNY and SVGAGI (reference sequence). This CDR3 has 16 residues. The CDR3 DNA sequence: TGTGCCAGCAGTTACACACCCTCGGGGGTTAACTATGGCTACACCTTC. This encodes CASSYTPSGVNYGYTF.